A single sample is the source of the 10 T cell receptor beta chains below, sequenced in a study of metastatic and nonmetastatic thyroid tumors. TCRdb re-clonotyped the PCR reads via MiXCR. The sample holds about 59,000 clones; roughly 17% are singletons and the top ten take more than 9%. Each patient went into thyroid surgery without having received any treatment. What was sequenced was blood. These receptors all come from a male donor with papillary thyroid cancer or a benign thyroid nodule (not recorded which). Some clones in this sample may be carry-over from other donors' samples.

This clone was found many times. The J gene is TRBJ1-2, the V gene TRBV9; D unclear. Trimming took off 3 bases at V and 2 bases at J, with 8 bases between the two ends. The CDR3 is 13 amino acids. Germline assignment: CDR1 SGDLS and CDR2 YYNGEE. DNA of the CDR3: TGTGCCAGCAGCGCAGCCTTAAACTATGGCTACACCTTC. This sequence encodes CASSAALNYGYTF.

Many counts were recorded for this clone. The CDR3 is CSAEQGGTGNTIYF. The CDR3 nucleotides are TGCAGTGCAGAACAGGGGGGAACTGGAAACACCATATATTTT. The chain uses TRBV20-1 and TRBJ1-3, with 8 positions matching TRBD1. CDR3 length equals 14 residues. V lost 6 bases to trimming and J lost 2 bases; unmatched junction nucleotides: 6. The germline gives CDR1 DFQATT, CDR2 SNEGSKA (reference sequence).

This clone has a count of ten or more. This sequence joins TRBV12-3 or TRBV12-4 and TRBJ2-7, with 9 bases fitting TRBD2. V lost 3 bases and J lost 5; bases outside the gene matches: 8. This CDR3 spans 15 amino acids. The CDR3 region is CASSFGRGGRDEQYF. The CDR3 region has the DNA TGTGCCAGCAGTTTCGGGCGGGGGGGTCGGGACGAGCAGTACTTC.

The sample holds one count of this clone. A clone one base away is much larger, so this may be a read error. The chain combines TRBV10-3 with TRBJ2-5; D could derive from TRBD1 or TRBD2 (6 bases each). V shed 5 bases and J shed 9 bases, with 34 bases lying between them. CDR3 length: 19 amino acids. The germline CDR1 and CDR2 sequences are ENHRY and SYGVKD. The CDR3 loop reads CAISSSDSRDPSARESQYF. DNA of the CDR3: TGTGCCATCAGTTCCTCGGACAGCAGGGACCCTAGCGCCCGGGAGTCCCAGTACTTC.

This clone was observed at least ten times. This rearrangement joins TRBV7-8 to TRBJ2-2, with a weak D call TRBD2 (5 bases). CDR1 and CDR2 from the germline V gene are SGHVS and FQNEAQ. The CDR3 totals 14 residues. Trimming took off 1 base at V and 5 bases at J, with 8 bases between the two ends. For the CDR3, the DNA is TGTGCCAGCAGCTTAGAACCGGGAACCGGGGAGCTGTTTTTT. This translates into CASSLEPGTGELFF.

This clone came up many times. The chain recombines TRBV6-1 with TRBJ2-7, with TRBD1 matching over 9 bases. In germline, CDR1 is MNHNS, CDR2 SASEGT. The CDR3 is 16 amino acids. V gave up 6 bases and J gave up 0 bases; unmatched junction bases: 9. This CDR3 reads CASSPLRTGVSYEQYF. CDR3 DNA: TGTGCCAGCAGCCCACTTAGGACAGGGGTCTCCTACGAGCAGTACTTC.

The chain recombines TRBV5-1 with TRBJ2-7, with D possibly called TRBD1 or TRBD2 (5 bases each). Trimming shortened V by 7 bases and J by 2 bases, and 16 bases separated the two germline ends. Germline V gives CDR1 SGHRS, CDR2 YFSETQ. The CDR3 extends over 14 amino acids. In nucleotides, the CDR3 is TGCGCCAGCCGGAGAGACAGCGGACCCTACGAGCAGTACTTC. This translates into CASRRDSGPYEQYF. The entire variable domain, with the rest obtained from reference TRBV5-1 and TRBJ2-7, is as follows: KAGVTQTPRYLIKTRGQQVTLSCSPISGHRSVSWYQQTPGQGLQFLFEYFSETQRNKGNFPGRFSGRQFSNSRSEMNVSTLELGDSALYLCASRRDSGPYEQYFGPGTRLTVT.

There are many counts of this clone. V is TRBV27 and J is TRBJ2-1; 7 bases match TRBD2. Trimming removed 6 bases from V and 11 bases from J; junction bases left unmatched: 10. The germline V gene encodes CDR1 MNHEY and CDR2 SMNVEV (reference sequence). The CDR3 consists of 13 residues. CDR3 loop: CASRVGGAGKQFF. CDR3 DNA: TGTGCCAGCAGGGTGGGGGGAGCGGGGAAGCAGTTCTTC.

This clone was found many times. The V gene is TRBV11-2, the J gene TRBJ2-5; maybe TRBD2 (5 bases). This CDR3 has 14 residues. V was shortened by 0 bases and J by 2 bases, with 7 bases between the two germline ends. Germline V CDR1 and CDR2: SGHAT, FQNNGV. Here the CDR3 reads CASSLEPGQETQYF. As DNA, the CDR3 is TGTGCCAGCAGCTTAGAGCCGGGGCAAGAGACCCAGTACTTC.

This chain uses TRBV5-6 with TRBJ2-1; D perhaps matches TRBD2 (6 bases). The CDR3 has 16 amino acids. CDR1 is SGHDT, CDR2 YYEEEE, per germline. Trimming stripped 2 bases from V and 4 bases from J, with 16 bases between. The CDR3, as DNA: TGTGCCAGCAGCTTTCGGGGGTTGGGACCATACAATGAGCAGTTCTTC. Translated: CASSFRGLGPYNEQFF.